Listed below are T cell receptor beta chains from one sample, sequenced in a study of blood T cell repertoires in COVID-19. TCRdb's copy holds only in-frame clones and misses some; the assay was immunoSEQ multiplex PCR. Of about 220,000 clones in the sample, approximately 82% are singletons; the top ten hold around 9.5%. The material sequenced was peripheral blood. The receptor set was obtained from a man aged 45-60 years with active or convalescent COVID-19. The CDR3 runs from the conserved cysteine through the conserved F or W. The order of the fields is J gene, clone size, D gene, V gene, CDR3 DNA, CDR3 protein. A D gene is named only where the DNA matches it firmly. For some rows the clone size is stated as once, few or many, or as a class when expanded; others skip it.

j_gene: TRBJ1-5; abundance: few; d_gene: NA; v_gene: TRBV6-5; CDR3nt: TGTGCCAGCAGTTACGGTCGACCAGGCTTGGGTCAGCCCCAGCATTTT; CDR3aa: CASSYGRPGLGQPQHF
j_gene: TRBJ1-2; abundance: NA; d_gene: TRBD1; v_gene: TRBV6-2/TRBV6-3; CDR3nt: TGTGCCAGCAGTTTCCGCGCAGGGGGCACGTATGGCTACACCTTC; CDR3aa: CASSFRAGGTYGYTF
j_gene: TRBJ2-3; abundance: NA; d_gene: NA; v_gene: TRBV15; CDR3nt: TGTGCCACCAGCTTTGGGCTTAGCACAGATACGCAGTATTTT; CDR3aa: CATSFGLSTDTQYF
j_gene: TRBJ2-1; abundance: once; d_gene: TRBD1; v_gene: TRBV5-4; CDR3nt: TGTGCCAGCAGCCCCCCGGGACAGCGCTCAAAGGAGCAGTTCTTC; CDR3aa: CASSPPGQRSKEQFF
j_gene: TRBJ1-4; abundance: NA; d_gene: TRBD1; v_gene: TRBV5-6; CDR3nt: TGTGCCAGCAGCCCGGGACAGGGGTTTGAAAAACTGTTTTTT; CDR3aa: CASSPGQGFEKLFF
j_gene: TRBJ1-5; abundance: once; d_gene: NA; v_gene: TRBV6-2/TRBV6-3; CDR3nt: TGTGCCAGCAGCCCGAGTAACAATCAGCCCCAGCATTTT; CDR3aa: CASSPSNNQPQHF
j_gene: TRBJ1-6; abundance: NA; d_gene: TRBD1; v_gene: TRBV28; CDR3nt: TGTGCCAGCAGTTCTCCGGGACAGAATTCACCCCTCCACTTT; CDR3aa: CASSSPGQNSPLHF
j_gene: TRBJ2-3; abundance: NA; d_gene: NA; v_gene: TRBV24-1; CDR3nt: TGTGCCACCAGTGATAGCGTATATAGTCTCCGGGATACGCAGTATTTT; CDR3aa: CATSDSVYSLRDTQYF
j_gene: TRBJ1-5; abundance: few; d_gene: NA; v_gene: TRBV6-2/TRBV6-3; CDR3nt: TGTGCCAGCAGTTACGGGCAGACGAGCAATCAGCCCCAGCATTTT; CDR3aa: CASSYGQTSNQPQHF
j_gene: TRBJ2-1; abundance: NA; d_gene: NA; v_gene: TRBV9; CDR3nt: TGTGCCAGCAGTGGGGGCAAAATGGGGTACAATGAGCAGTTCTTC; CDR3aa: CASSGGKMGYNEQFF
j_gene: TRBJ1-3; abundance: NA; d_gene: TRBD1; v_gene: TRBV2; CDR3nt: TGTGCCAGCAGTTACAGGGGAATAAGGTCTGGAAACACCATATATTTT; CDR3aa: CASSYRGIRSGNTIYF
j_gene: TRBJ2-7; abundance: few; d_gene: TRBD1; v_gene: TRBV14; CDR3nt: TGTGCCAGCAGCCAGATCGGGACAGTCTACGAGCAGTACTTC; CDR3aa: CASSQIGTVYEQYF
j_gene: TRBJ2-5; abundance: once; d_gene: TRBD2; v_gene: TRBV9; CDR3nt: TGTGCCAGCAGCGCCCCCGGGAGGTGGGAGACCCAGTACTTC; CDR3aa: CASSAPGRWETQYF
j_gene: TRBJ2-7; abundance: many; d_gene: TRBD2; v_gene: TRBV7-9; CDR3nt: TGTGCCAGCAGCTTATTACTAGAGCTAGGACTAGCGGACTCCTACGAGCAGTACTTC; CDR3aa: CASSLLLELGLADSYEQYF
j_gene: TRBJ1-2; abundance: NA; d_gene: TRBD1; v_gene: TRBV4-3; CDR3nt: TGCGCCAGCAGCCAAGAACAGGGGCGAGTCTATGGCTACACCTTC; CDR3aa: CASSQEQGRVYGYTF
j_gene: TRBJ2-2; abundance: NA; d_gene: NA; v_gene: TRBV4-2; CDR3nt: TGTGCCAGCAGCCCCAAGGGTACCGGGACACTGGACACCGGGGAGCTGTTTTTT; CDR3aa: CASSPKGTGTLDTGELFF
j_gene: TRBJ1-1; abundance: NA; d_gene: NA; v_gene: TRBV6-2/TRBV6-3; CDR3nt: TGTGCCAGCAGTTACTGGACAGAGGGACCGAACACTGAAGCTTTCTTT; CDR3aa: CASSYWTEGPNTEAFF
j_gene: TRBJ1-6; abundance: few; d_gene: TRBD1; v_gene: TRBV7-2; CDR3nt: TGTGCCAGCAGCTTAGGGCAGGGGGTAGGACCCCTCCACTTT; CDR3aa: CASSLGQGVGPLHF
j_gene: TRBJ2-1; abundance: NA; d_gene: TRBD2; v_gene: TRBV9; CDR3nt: TGTGCCAGCAGCGCCGGACCAGCGGGAGAATTGACCTACAATGAGCAGTTCTTC; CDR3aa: CASSAGPAGELTYNEQFF
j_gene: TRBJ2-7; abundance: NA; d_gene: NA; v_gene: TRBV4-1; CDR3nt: TGCGCCAGCAGCCATTTCCTCGGGACACCAACCTACGAGCAGTACTTC; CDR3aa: CASSHFLGTPTYEQYF
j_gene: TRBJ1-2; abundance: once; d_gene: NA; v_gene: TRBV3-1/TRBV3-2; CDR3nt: TGTGCCAGCAGCCGACAGGTCCCCTATGGCTACACCTTC; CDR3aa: CASSRQVPYGYTF
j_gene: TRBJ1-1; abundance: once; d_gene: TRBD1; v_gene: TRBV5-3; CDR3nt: TGTGCCAGAAGCTTGCGTTGGTGGCAGGGGGCAACTGAAGCTTTCTTT; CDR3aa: CARSLRWWQGATEAFF
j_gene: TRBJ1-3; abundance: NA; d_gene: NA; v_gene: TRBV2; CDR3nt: TGTGCCAGCAAAGAGCTAGGAAACACCATATATTTT; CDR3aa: CASKELGNTIYF
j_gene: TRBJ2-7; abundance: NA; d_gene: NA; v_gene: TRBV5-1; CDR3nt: TGCGCCAGCAGCTTGGACCCCTACCTATACGAGCAGTACTTC; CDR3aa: CASSLDPYLYEQYF
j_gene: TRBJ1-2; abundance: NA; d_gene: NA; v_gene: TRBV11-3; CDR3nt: TGTGCCAGCAGCTTTACAGGGAGCCCGTATGGCTACACCTTC; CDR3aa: CASSFTGSPYGYTF
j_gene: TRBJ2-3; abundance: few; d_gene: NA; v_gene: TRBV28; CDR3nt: TGTGCCAGCAGTTTTCAGGGGCTTAGCACAGATACGCAGTATTTT; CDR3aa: CASSFQGLSTDTQYF
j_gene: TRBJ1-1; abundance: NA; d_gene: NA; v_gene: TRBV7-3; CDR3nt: TGTGCCAGCAGCTTAACAGGGAGCACTGAAGCTTTCTTT; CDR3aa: CASSLTGSTEAFF
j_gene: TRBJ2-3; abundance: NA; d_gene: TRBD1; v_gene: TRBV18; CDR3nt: TGTGCCAGCTCACCGGGACAGGGGATAGATACGCAGTATTTT; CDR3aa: CASSPGQGIDTQYF
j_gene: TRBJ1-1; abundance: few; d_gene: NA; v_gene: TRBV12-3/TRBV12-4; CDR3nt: TGTGCCAGCAGTTTTCAGAACACTGAAGCTTTCTTT; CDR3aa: CASSFQNTEAFF
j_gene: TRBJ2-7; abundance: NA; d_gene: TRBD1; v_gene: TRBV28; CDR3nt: TGTGCCAGCAGCCCAGGGACAGGAGCCTCCTACGAGCAGTACTTC; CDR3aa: CASSPGTGASYEQYF
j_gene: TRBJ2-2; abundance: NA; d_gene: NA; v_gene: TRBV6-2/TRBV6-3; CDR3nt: TGTGCCAGCAGTTACCACCGACGGGGCACCGGGGAGCTGTTTTTT; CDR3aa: CASSYHRRGTGELFF
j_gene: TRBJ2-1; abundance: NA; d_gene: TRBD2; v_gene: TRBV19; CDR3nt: TGTGCCAGTACCAAAGCGGGAGGCCCCTACAATGAGCAGTTCTTC; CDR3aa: CASTKAGGPYNEQFF
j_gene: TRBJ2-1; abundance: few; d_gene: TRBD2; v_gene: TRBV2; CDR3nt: TGTGCCAGCAGTGACATTGTGGTAGCGGGGGGCAATGAGCAGTTCTTC; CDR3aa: CASSDIVVAGGNEQFF
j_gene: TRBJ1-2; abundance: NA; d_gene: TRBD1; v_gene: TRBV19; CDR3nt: TGTGCCAGTAAACCGGGACAGATCTATGGCTACACCTTC; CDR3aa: CASKPGQIYGYTF
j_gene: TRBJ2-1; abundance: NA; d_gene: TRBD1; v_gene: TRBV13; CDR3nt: TGTGCCAGCAGCTTGGACAGGGGGATCGGTGAGCAGTTCTTC; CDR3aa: CASSLDRGIGEQFF
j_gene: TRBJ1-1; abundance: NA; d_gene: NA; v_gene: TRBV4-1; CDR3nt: TGCGCCAGCAGCCAAGATGAACAGCACACTGAAGCTTTCTTT; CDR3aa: CASSQDEQHTEAFF
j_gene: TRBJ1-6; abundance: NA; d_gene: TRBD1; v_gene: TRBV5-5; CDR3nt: TGTGCCAGCAGCTCCCAGACAGGGGAGTCACCCCTCCACTTT; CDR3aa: CASSSQTGESPLHF
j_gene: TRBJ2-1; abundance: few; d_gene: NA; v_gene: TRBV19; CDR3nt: TGTGCCAGTAGTATAACCCCCCCAGGGATGGTTTACTACAATGAGCAGTTCTTC; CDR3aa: CASSITPPGMVYYNEQFF
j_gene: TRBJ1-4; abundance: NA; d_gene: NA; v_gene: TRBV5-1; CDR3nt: TGCGCCAGCAGCTTGGCCGCGGTGCGGACTAATGAAAAACTGTTTTTT; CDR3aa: CASSLAAVRTNEKLFF
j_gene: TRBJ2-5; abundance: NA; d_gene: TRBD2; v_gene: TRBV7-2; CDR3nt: TGTGCCAGCAGGGGATCGGCGGGGGATAGCGAGACCCAGTACTTC; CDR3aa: CASRGSAGDSETQYF
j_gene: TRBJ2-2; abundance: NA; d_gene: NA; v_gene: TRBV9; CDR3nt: TGTGCCAGCAGCGTCACGACTAGTACCGGGGAGCTGTTTTTT; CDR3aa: CASSVTTSTGELFF
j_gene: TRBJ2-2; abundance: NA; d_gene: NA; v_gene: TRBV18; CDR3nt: TGTGCCAGCTCCAGGGACTTGCTGAACACCGGGGAGCTGTTTTTT; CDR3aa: CASSRDLLNTGELFF